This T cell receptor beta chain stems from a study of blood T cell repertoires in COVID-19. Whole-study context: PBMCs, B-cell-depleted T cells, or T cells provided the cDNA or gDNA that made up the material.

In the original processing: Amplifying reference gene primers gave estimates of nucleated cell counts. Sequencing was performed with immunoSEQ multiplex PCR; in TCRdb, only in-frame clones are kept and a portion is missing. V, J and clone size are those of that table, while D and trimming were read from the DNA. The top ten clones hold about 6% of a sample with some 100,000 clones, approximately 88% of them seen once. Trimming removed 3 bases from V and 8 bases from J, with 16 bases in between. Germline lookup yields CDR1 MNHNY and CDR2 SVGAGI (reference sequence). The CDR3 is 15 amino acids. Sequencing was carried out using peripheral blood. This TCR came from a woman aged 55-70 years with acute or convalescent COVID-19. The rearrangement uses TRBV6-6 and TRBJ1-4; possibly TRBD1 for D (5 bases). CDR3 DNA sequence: TGTGCCAGCAGTTATAGCGGGGGAGGTGGGGAAAAACTGTTTTTT. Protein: CASSYSGGGGEKLFF.